This passage covers 22 T cell receptor beta chains from one sample sequenced in a study of cytomegalovirus exposure and HLA in healthy donors. Primers included in the PCR were 60 Vbeta and 13 Jbeta primers. Using immunoSEQ multiplex PCR, the repertoire was profiled, and TCRdb retains in-frame clones only, with some absent. Of approximately 120,000 clones detected, more than 75% appear once; the ten largest clones hold around 13%. Sequenced input: PBMCs. The receptors shown here come from a woman aged 55-69 years in good health and CMV-seropositive.

Written as DNA, the CDR3 is TGTGCCAGCAGCTTAGCGCGTGGACAGTTCTATGGCTACACCTTC. Its protein product is CASSLARGQFYGYTF. The V call is TRBV7-9, the J call TRBJ1-2; D is perhaps TRBD1 (6 bases). The CDR3 runs 15 residues. Trimming took 0 bases from V and 4 from J, leaving 12 bases between them. The germline V gene has CDR1 SEHNR and CDR2 FQNEAQ (reference sequence). The full variable domain, rest sourced from reference TRBV7-9 and TRBJ1-2, is DTGVSQNPRHKITKRGQNVTFRCDPISEHNRLYWYRQTLGQGPEFLTYFQNEAQLEKSRLLSDRFSAERPKGSFSTLEIQRTEQGDSAMYLCASSLARGQFYGYTFGSGTRLTVV.

This clone came up a few times. The chain is built from TRBV7-2 and TRBJ2-1; 11 bases map to TRBD2. The V and J ends lost 4 bases and 4 bases, in that order; junction bases with no gene match: 9. This CDR3 spans 17 amino acids. CDR1 SGHTA and CDR2 FQGNSA come from the germline V gene. DNA of the CDR3: TGTGCCAGCAGCTCTCTTCTAGCGGGGGGCGTATACAATGAGCAGTTCTTC. Protein sequence: CASSSLLAGGVYNEQFF. The whole variable domain, filled in from reference TRBV7-2 and TRBJ2-1, reads GAGVSQSPSNKVTEKGKDVELRCDPISGHTALYWYRQSLGQGLEFLIYFQGNSAPDKSGLPSDRFSAERTGGSVSTLTIQRTQQEDSAVYLCASSSLLAGGVYNEQFFGPGTRLTVL.

The chain carries TRBV19 and TRBJ1-2; 11 positions agree with TRBD1. The germline V gene has CDR1 LNHDA and CDR2 SQIVND (reference sequence). V lost 5 bases to trimming and J lost 4 bases; unmatched junction nucleotides: 12. The CDR3 loop spans 17 amino acids. DNA for the CDR3: TGTGCCAGTAGTGTACGGACAGGGGGCGGTTTCGGCTATGGCTACACCTTC. This translates into CASSVRTGGGFGYGYTF.

This chain links TRBV11-2 with TRBJ1-1, with TRBD1 matching 7 bases. The junction had 13 bases not matched to a gene; V was cut back by 5 bases and J by 4 bases. CDR3 size: 16 residues. From germline, CDR1 is SGHAT and CDR2 FQNNGV. CDR3 nucleotides: TGTGCCAGCAGCCCCACAATCTCGGGACAGAGCACTGAAGCTTTCTTT. This translates into CASSPTISGQSTEAFF.

The rearrangement joins TRBV4-2 to TRBJ2-7, with TRBD2 identical over 7 bases. Germline values: CDR1 LGHNA, CDR2 YNFKEQ. The CDR3 has 14 amino acids. Losses at the gene ends were 4 bases for V and 3 bases for J; bases not matched to a gene: 6. CDR3 coding DNA: TGTGCCAGCAGCCGTACCGGGACTAACTACGAGCAGTACTTC. Translated, it gives CASSRTGTNYEQYF.

This chain uses TRBV7-2 with TRBJ1-5; D is uncertain. There are 16 residues in the CDR3. The V gene lost 1 base and the J gene lost 0 bases, with 10 bases spanning the gap. Germline V gene data show CDR1 as SGHTA and CDR2 as FQGNSA. The CDR3 coding sequence is TGTGCCAGCAGCTTAGTGTCAGTTTATAGCAATCAGCCCCAGCATTTT. Amino acid sequence: CASSLVSVYSNQPQHF. The full variable domain, with the rest looked up from reference TRBV7-2 and TRBJ1-5, is GAGVSQSPSNKVTEKGKDVELRCDPISGHTALYWYRQSLGQGLEFLIYFQGNSAPDKSGLPSDRFSAERTGGSVSTLTIQRTQQEDSAVYLCASSLVSVYSNQPQHFGDGTRLSIL.

This clone has more than one count but fewer than ten. V usage is TRBV18 and J usage is TRBJ1-5, with D possibly TRBD1 on 5 matching bases. The CDR3 is 13 amino acids. Germline V CDR1 and CDR2: KGHSH, LQKENI. The germline V and J ends were trimmed by 6 bases and 4 bases, with 10 bases remaining between them. The CDR3 DNA follows: TGTGCCAGCTCGCTTGACAGAAATCAGCCCCAGCATTTT. This sequence encodes CASSLDRNQPQHF.

This sequence joins TRBV19 and TRBJ1-5; D might be TRBD1 (6 bases). The CDR3 is 17 amino acids. CDR1 is LNHDA, CDR2 SQIVND, per germline (reference sequence). Trimming stripped 5 bases from V and 2 bases from J, with 19 bases between. This chain's CDR3 is CASSPAGGRGRNQPQHF. The CDR3 nucleotides are TGTGCCAGTAGTCCAGCGGGGGGCCGCGGCCGCAATCAGCCCCAGCATTTT.

The chain links TRBV7-2 to TRBJ2-2, with a tentative D call TRBD1 (5 bases). CDR3 size: 14 residues. Trimming cost V 2 bases and J 8 bases, with 12 bases left between them. Germline CDR1 SGHTA, CDR2 FQGNSA. The CDR3 reads CASSLYRSQGELFF. CDR3 coding DNA: TGTGCCAGCAGCTTATACAGGAGCCAAGGGGAGCTGTTTTTT.

The chain links TRBV19 to TRBJ2-3; tentatively, D is TRBD1 (6 bases). The CDR3 is made up of 13 amino acids. CDR1 is LNHDA and CDR2 is SQIVND in the germline V gene (reference sequence). Trimming stripped 6 bases from V and 4 bases from J, with 11 bases between. The CDR3 DNA follows: TGTGCCAGTAGCCTACAGGGCGCAGATACGCAGTATTTT. Protein: CASSLQGADTQYF. The full variable domain, in which reference TRBV19 and TRBJ2-3 provide the parts outside the CDR3, is DGGITQSPKYLFRKEGQNVTLSCEQNLNHDAMYWYRQDPGQGLRLIYYSQIVNDFQKGDIAEGYSVSREKKESFPLTVTSAQKNPTAFYLCASSLQGADTQYFGPGTRLTVL.

The V call is TRBV5-4, the J call TRBJ2-7, with 7 nucleotides matching TRBD1. J lost 5 bases, V lost 0 bases, and 5 bases had no gene match. Germline lookup yields CDR1 SGHNT and CDR2 YYREEE (reference sequence). CDR3 length: 14 amino acids. CDR3 sequence: CASSLDRGANEQYF. The DNA for the CDR3 is TGTGCCAGCAGCTTGGACAGGGGCGCCAACGAGCAGTACTTC. Full variable domain (rest looked up from reference TRBV5-4 and TRBJ2-7): ETGVTQSPTHLIKTRGQQVTLRCSSQSGHNTVSWYQQALGQGPQFIFQYYREEENGRGNFPPRFSGLQFPNYSSELNVNALELDDSALYLCASSLDRGANEQYFGPGTRLTVT.

This clone was detected a few times. This chain uses TRBV11-2 with TRBJ1-3, with TRBD1 as a possible D gene (5 bases). The CDR3 spans 14 residues. Germline V gives CDR1 SGHAT, CDR2 FQNNGV. V was pared by 4 bases and J by 4 bases, with 11 bases between. The CDR3 spells CASSWGGTGNTIYF. In nucleotides, the CDR3 is TGTGCCAGCAGCTGGGGAGGGACGGGAAACACCATATATTTT.

This clone appeared a few times. The rearrangement links TRBV6-5 to TRBJ1-5; D gene ambiguous. Germline CDR1 reads MNHEY; CDR2 reads SVGAGI. The CDR3 is 14 residues long. V lost 2 bases and J lost 4, with 9 bases in between. DNA for the CDR3: TGTGCCAGCAGTTACGATTCGGGGAATCAGCCCCAGCATTTT. It codes for CASSYDSGNQPQHF.

The chain has TRBV27 and TRBJ1-5; 7 bases line up with TRBD1. Unmatched junction bases numbered 8, after V lost 8 bases and J lost 7 bases. This CDR3 is built from 13 residues. The germline V gene encodes CDR1 MNHEY and CDR2 SMNVEV (reference sequence). Written as DNA, the CDR3 is TGTGCCAGCGGCAACAGGGGCGGGCAGCCCCAGCATTTT. This translates into CASGNRGGQPQHF.

The chain links TRBV6-1 to TRBJ1-2; 8 bases agree with TRBD1. After removal of 7 bases from V and 3 bases from J, the junction contained 4 bases not matched to a gene. Germline loops: CDR1 MNHNS, CDR2 SASEGT. CDR3 length: 13 amino acids. The CDR3 reads CASTLDRDYGYTF. As DNA, the CDR3 is TGTGCCAGCACCTTGGACAGGGACTATGGCTACACCTTC.

The CDR3 sequence: CAWSVLLANEQFF. For the CDR3, the DNA is TGTGCCTGGAGTGTACTGCTAGCTAATGAGCAGTTCTTC. This chain connects TRBV30 to TRBJ2-1, with D maybe TRBD2 (5 bases). Trimming took 0 bases from V and 7 from J, leaving 10 bases between them. The CDR3 loop spans 13 amino acids. Germline lookup yields CDR1 GTSNPN and CDR2 SVGIG (reference sequence).

The rearrangement joins TRBV6-5 to TRBJ1-3; TRBD1 might be the D (6 bases). V lost 8 bases and J lost 0, with 14 bases in between. CDR3 size: 15 residues. Germline assignment: CDR1 MNHEY and CDR2 SVGAGI. CDR3 in DNA: TGTGCCAGCCAAGGCCCGGGACACTCTGGAAACACCATATATTTT. This gives the protein CASQGPGHSGNTIYF.

This clone was seen a few times. This chain connects TRBV5-4 to TRBJ2-2, with 13 bases aligning to TRBD2. V gave up 4 bases and J gave up 7 bases; unmatched junction bases: 7. This CDR3 comprises 16 residues. CDR1 SGHNT and CDR2 YYREEE come from the germline V gene (reference sequence). The CDR3 sequence is CASSRGLAGEGGELFF. The CDR3 coding sequence is TGTGCCAGCAGCCGAGGACTAGCGGGAGAGGGCGGGGAGCTGTTTTTT.

This chain links TRBV7-2 with TRBJ2-7, with 10 positions matching TRBD1. CDR3 length: 15 residues. Germline CDR1 SGHTA, CDR2 FQGNSA. V lost 5 bases to trimming and J lost 3 bases; unmatched junction nucleotides: 7. Here the CDR3 DNA reads TGTGCCAGCAGCCCGCAGACAGGGGGCGGCTACGAGCAGTACTTC. It specifies CASSPQTGGGYEQYF.

This chain connects TRBV6-5 to TRBJ1-2, with TRBD1 identical over 7 bases. CDR1 is MNHEY, CDR2 SVGAGI, per germline. This CDR3 has 13 amino acids. The V gene end was trimmed by 7 bases and the J gene end by 8 bases; junction bases not matched to a gene: 10. CDR3 loop: CASTRIGTVGYTF. In nucleotides, the CDR3 is TGTGCCAGCACCAGGATTGGGACAGTCGGCTACACCTTC.

This clone appeared once. V is TRBV6-5 and J is TRBJ1-1; D gene ambiguous. Germline-derived CDR1 and CDR2 are MNHEY and SVGAGI. Trimming removed 8 bases at V and 1 base at J, with 8 bases between. CDR3 length equals 12 residues. CDR3 nucleotides: TGTGCCAGCGGAAGACAGAACACTGAAGCTTTCTTT. It translates to CASGRQNTEAFF.

CDR3 sequence (DNA): TGTGCCAGCAGCACCAGACAGGGAATGGAGGGCTACGAGCAGTACTTC. Encoded protein: CASSTRQGMEGYEQYF. The rearrangement joins TRBV14 to TRBJ2-7; TRBD1 might be the D (7 bases). The germline V gene encodes CDR1 SGHDN and CDR2 FVKESK. V was shortened by 5 bases and J by 3 bases, with 20 bases between the two germline ends. CDR3 length equals 16 residues.